A single sample is the source of the 3 T cell receptor beta chains below, sequenced in a study of blood T cell repertoires in COVID-19. This table comes from immunoSEQ multiplex PCR, and its TCRdb copy is limited to in-frame clones, with some not included. Of some 82,000 clones in the sample, approximately 81% are singletons; the top ten hold about 45%. Input material: peripheral blood. The receptor source for this set is a man older than 75 with acute or convalescent COVID-19.

The genes are TRBV28 and TRBJ1-5, with a tentative D call TRBD1 (6 bases). Trimming pared 5 bases from V and 5 bases from J, leaving 13 bases between. Germline V gives CDR1 MDHEN, CDR2 SYDVKM. CDR3 size: 14 residues. For the CDR3, the DNA is TGTGCCAGCAGTACCAGGGGAAGAGATCAGCCCCAGCATTTT. As protein: CASSTRGRDQPQHF.

This chain connects TRBV18 to TRBJ1-5; 9 bases are shared with TRBD1. The CDR3 spans 17 residues. V shed 6 bases, J shed 5 bases, and the junction held 14 bases outside the gene matches. The V gene's germline CDR1 is KGHSH and CDR2 LQKENI. CDR3 DNA sequence: TGTGCCAGCTCCCGCGAGAGGGGAGACAGGGGGTATCAGCCCCAGCATTTT. Protein: CASSRERGDRGYQPQHF.

V is TRBV7-9 and J is TRBJ2-1, with D maybe TRBD2 (5 bases). Germline-derived CDR1 and CDR2 are SEHNR and FQNEAQ (reference sequence). Trimming pared 0 bases from V and 13 bases from J, leaving 19 bases between. The CDR3 has 15 residues. CDR3 sequence: CASSLAEVRTSEQFF. In nucleotides, the CDR3 is TGTGCCAGCAGCTTAGCGGAGGTGAGGACTTCCGAACAGTTCTTC.